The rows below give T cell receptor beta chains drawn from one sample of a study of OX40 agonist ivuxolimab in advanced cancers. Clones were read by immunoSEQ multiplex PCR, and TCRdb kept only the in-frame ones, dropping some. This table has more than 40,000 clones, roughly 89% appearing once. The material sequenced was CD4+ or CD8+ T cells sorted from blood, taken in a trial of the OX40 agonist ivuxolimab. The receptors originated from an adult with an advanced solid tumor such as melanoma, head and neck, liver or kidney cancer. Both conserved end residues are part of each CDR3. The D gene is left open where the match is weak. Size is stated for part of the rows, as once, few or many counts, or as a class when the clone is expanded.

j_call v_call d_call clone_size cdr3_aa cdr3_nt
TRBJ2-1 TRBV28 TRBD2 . CASSFLAGASSYNEQFF TGTGCCAGCAGTTTCCTCGCGGGAGCCAGCTCCTACAATGAGCAGTTCTTC
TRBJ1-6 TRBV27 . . CASRADPGAAYNSPLHF TGTGCCAGCAGGGCGGACCCCGGGGCGGCCTATAATTCACCCCTCCACTTT
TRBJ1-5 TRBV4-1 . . CASSQDRQDNQPQHF TGCGCCAGCAGCCAAGATCGACAGGACAATCAGCCCCAGCATTTT
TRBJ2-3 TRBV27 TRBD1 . CASSPKQGRNTDTQYF TGTGCCAGCAGTCCTAAACAGGGGCGGAATACAGATACGCAGTATTTT
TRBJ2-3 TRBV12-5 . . CASGSPPWPDTQYF TGTGCTAGTGGTTCCCCGCCATGGCCAGATACGCAGTATTTT
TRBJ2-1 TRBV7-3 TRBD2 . CASSLAGGTPEQFF TGTGCCAGCAGTCTAGCGGGGGGAACCCCTGAGCAGTTCTTC
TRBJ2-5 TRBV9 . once CASSVHGNEETQYF TGTGCCAGCAGCGTACACGGTAATGAGGAGACCCAGTACTTC
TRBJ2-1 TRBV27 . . CASSLVQASSYNEQFF TGTGCCAGCAGTTTAGTACAGGCGAGCTCCTACAATGAGCAGTTCTTC
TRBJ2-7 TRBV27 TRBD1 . CASSLSPGGPLSSYEQYF TGTGCCAGCAGTTTATCCCCAGGGGGCCCCTTAAGCTCCTACGAGCAGTACTTC
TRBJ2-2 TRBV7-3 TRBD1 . CASSSGDRGPGELFF TGTGCCAGCAGCTCCGGTGACAGGGGCCCCGGGGAGCTGTTTTTT
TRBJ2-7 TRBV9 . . CASSYRPGSSYEQYF TGTGCCAGCAGCTATAGACCAGGGAGCTCCTACGAGCAGTACTTC
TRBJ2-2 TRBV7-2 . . CASSLGPGYTGELFF TGTGCCAGCAGCTTAGGGCCAGGGTACACCGGGGAGCTGTTTTTT
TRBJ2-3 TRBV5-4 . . CASSLARDFPEADTQYF TGTGCCAGCAGCTTGGCTAGGGACTTCCCTGAGGCAGATACGCAGTATTTT
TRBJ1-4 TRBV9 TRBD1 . CASSSGGGGLEKLFF TGTGCCAGCAGCTCTGGTGGAGGGGGCCTTGAAAAACTGTTTTTT
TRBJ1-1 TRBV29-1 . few CSVVWSEAFF TGCAGCGTTGTTTGGTCTGAAGCTTTCTTT
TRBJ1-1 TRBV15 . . CATSNGLLLTTEAFF TGTGCCACCAGCAACGGACTATTATTAACCACTGAAGCTTTCTTT
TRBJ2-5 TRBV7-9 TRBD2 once CASSLLAGEETQYF TGTGCCAGCAGCTTACTAGCGGGGGAAGAGACCCAGTACTTC
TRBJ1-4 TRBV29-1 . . CSPRGHPTTNEKLFF TGCAGCCCCAGGGGCCACCCCACGACTAATGAAAAACTGTTTTTT
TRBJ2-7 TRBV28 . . CASSSSYGATPSEQYF TGTGCCAGCAGTTCCTCCTATGGGGCGACCCCCTCCGAGCAGTACTTC
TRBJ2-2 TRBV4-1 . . CASSRQGFADTGELFF TGCGCCAGCAGCCGTCAGGGATTCGCGGACACCGGGGAGCTGTTTTTT
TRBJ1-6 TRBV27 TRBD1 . CASSFLPTGWGSPLHF TGTGCCAGCAGTTTTCTACCGACAGGGTGGGGTTCACCCCTCCACTTT
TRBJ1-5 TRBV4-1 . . CASSQREGSNQPQHF TGCGCCAGCAGCCAGAGAGAGGGTAGCAATCAGCCCCAGCATTTT
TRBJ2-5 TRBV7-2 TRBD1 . CASIAVVDPRGETQYF TGTGCCAGCATCGCGGTAGTGGATCCCAGGGGGGAGACCCAGTACTTC
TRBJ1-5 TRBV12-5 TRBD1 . CASGLVTGNQPQHF TGTGCTAGTGGTTTGGTGACAGGGAATCAGCCCCAGCATTTT
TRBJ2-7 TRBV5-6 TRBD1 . CASSLRGTGDEQYF TGTGCCAGCAGCTTGCGCGGGACAGGCGACGAGCAGTACTTC
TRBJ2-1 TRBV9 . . CASSRGSGREQFF TGTGCCAGCAGCCGGGGGTCTGGACGTGAGCAGTTCTTC
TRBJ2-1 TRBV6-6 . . CASSLNSGNEQFF TGTGCCAGCAGCTTGAATAGCGGCAATGAGCAGTTCTTC
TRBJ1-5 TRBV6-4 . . CASSIDSNQPQHF TGTGCCAGCAGTATAGACAGCAATCAGCCCCAGCATTTT